A single sample is the source of the 21 T cell receptor beta chains below, sequenced in a study of T cells after yellow fever vaccination. TCRdb independently ran MiXCR on the 5' RACE reads; one entry per CDR3 protein. In the table there are 340,000 or so distinct CDR3 sequences, approximately 12% of which are singletons. Material: CD4+ T cells sorted from PBMCs, obtained 15 days after the yellow fever booster vaccination. Every receptor here comes from a man between 18 and 29 years old who received the YFV17D yellow fever vaccine.

The rearrangement uses TRBV19 and TRBJ1-2; tentatively, D is TRBD1 (5 bases). V was cut by 5 bases and J by 7 bases, with 14 bases left in between. Germline assignment: CDR1 LNHDA and CDR2 SQIVND (reference sequence). There are 13 residues in the CDR3. CDR3: CASSEQGFGGYTF. CDR3 nucleotide sequence: TGTGCCAGTAGTGAGCAGGGCTTCGGTGGCTACACCTTC. Drawing the rest from reference TRBV19 and TRBJ1-2, the complete variable domain is DGGITQSPKYLFRKEGQNVTLSCEQNLNHDAMYWYRQDPGQGLRLIYYSQIVNDFQKGDIAEGYSVSREKKESFPLTVTSAQKNPTAFYLCASSEQGFGGYTFGSGTRLTVV.

The chain uses TRBV29-1 and TRBJ1-1, with a tentative D call TRBD1 (5 bases). Germline CDR1 reads SQVTM; CDR2 reads ANQGSEA. The CDR3 consists of 14 residues. V was pared by 7 bases and J by 0 bases, with 15 bases between. CDR3 DNA: TGCAGCGCCCTTGGGGCCAGGTTGAACACTGAAGCTTTCTTT. Its protein product is CSALGARLNTEAFF.

This clonotype was seen repeatedly, ten times or more. The genes are TRBV4-3 and TRBJ2-7, with D possibly called TRBD1 or TRBD2 (6 bases each). The CDR3 has 14 amino acids. Trimming took off 0 bases at V and 7 bases at J, with 13 bases between the two ends. Germline V gene data show CDR1 as LGHNA and CDR2 as YSLEER. The chain's CDR3 is CASSQEGGRWEQYV. The DNA of the CDR3 is TGCGCCAGCAGCCAAGAAGGGGGGCGGTGGGAGCAGTACGTC.

This clonotype was recorded many times. This chain connects TRBV5-1 to TRBJ2-5, with a possible D match to TRBD1 (6 bases). Trimming left V 6 bases short and J 0 bases short, with 12 bases between. Germline values: CDR1 SGHRS, CDR2 YFSETQ. The CDR3 has 14 residues. DNA for the CDR3: TGCGCCAGCACCTCTGGACAGAACCAAGAGACCCAGTACTTC. Translating gives CASTSGQNQETQYF.

The V and J genes are TRBV5-1 and TRBJ2-2; 8 bases are a match to TRBD2. The CDR3 sequence is 14 residues long. Germline CDR1 and CDR2: SGHRS and YFSETQ. Losses at the gene ends were 4 bases for V and 8 bases for J; bases not matched to a gene: 7. CDR3 amino acids: CASSPRTSRGELFF. In DNA form, the CDR3 reads TGCGCCAGCAGCCCGCGGACTAGCAGGGGGGAGCTGTTTTTT.

This clonotype appeared a few times. The CDR3 loop is CSARDRAGSELVGYTF. The CDR3 region has the DNA TGCAGTGCTAGAGATCGGGCGGGGAGTGAACTGGTTGGCTACACCTTC. The chain carries TRBV20-1 and TRBJ1-2, with D unresolved. CDR1 is DFQATT, CDR2 SNEGSKA, per germline (reference sequence). The CDR3 has 16 residues. With 0 bases removed from V and 7 bases from J, the gap between germline ends came to 21 bases.

This clonotype came up many times. The V gene is TRBV5-1, the J gene TRBJ2-7; no clear D gene. V was pared by 2 bases and J by 3 bases, with 12 bases between. Looked up from germline, CDR1 is SGHRS and CDR2 is YFSETQ. The length of the CDR3 is 14 residues. This CDR3 reads CASSLLANGYEQYF. The CDR3, as DNA: TGCGCCAGCAGCTTACTTGCCAACGGCTACGAGCAGTACTTC.

This clonotype was detected many times. The V and J genes are TRBV5-1 and TRBJ2-3; D not certain. Between the trimmed V and J ends, which lost 4 bases and 4 bases, there was a span of 19 bases. The CDR3 length is 16 residues. Germline V lookup: CDR1 SGHRS, CDR2 YFSETQ. The CDR3 DNA follows: TGCGCCAGCAGCCTGACCGGGCCCCTGGCCCCAGATACGCAGTATTTT. It encodes CASSLTGPLAPDTQYF. Based on the CDR3 plus reference TRBV5-1 and TRBJ2-3, the full variable domain is KAGVTQTPRYLIKTRGQQVTLSCSPISGHRSVSWYQQTPGQGLQFLFEYFSETQRNKGNFPGRFSGRQFSNSRSEMNVSTLELGDSALYLCASSLTGPLAPDTQYFGPGTRLTVL.

The chain is built from TRBV5-1 and TRBJ2-3, with D unresolved. The CDR3 loop spans 12 amino acids. CDR1 SGHRS and CDR2 YFSETQ come from the germline V gene. V lost 2 bases, J lost 6 bases, and 7 bases lay in between. The CDR3 here is CASSFQADTQYF. CDR3 sequence (DNA): TGCGCCAGCAGCTTCCAGGCGGATACGCAGTATTTT.

This chain links TRBV10-3 with TRBJ2-7; a possible D gene is TRBD2 (6 bases). CDR1 is ENHRY, CDR2 SYGVKD, per germline. V was clipped by 4 bases and J by 3 bases, with 7 bases between them. The CDR3 covers 12 residues. The CDR3 bases are TGTGCCATCAGTGCGGGGGACTACGAGCAGTACTTC. It specifies CAISAGDYEQYF.

V gene TRBV10-3 combines with J gene TRBJ1-4, with 9 positions matching TRBD1. V shed 5 bases and J 8 bases; nucleotides not matched to a gene: 6. Germline values: CDR1 ENHRY, CDR2 SYGVKD. The CDR3 covers 14 residues. The CDR3 loop is CAISPTGGEEKLFF. CDR3 in DNA: TGTGCCATCAGTCCGACAGGGGGTGAGGAAAAACTGTTTTTT.

The chain recombines TRBV6-2 or TRBV6-3 with TRBJ2-7; no firm D call. V shed 2 bases and J shed 1 base, with 12 bases lying between them. Germline V gene sequence: CDR1 MNHEY, CDR2 SVGEGT. This CDR3 has 15 amino acids. The CDR3, as DNA: TGTGCCAGCAGTTACCGGGCAGTGGCGTCCTACGAGCAGTACGTC. Translation gives CASSYRAVASYEQYV.

The chain has TRBV4-3 and TRBJ2-3; TRBD1 matches at 10 bases. The junction had 8 bases not matched to a gene; V was cut back by 0 bases and J by 5 bases. CDR1 LGHNA and CDR2 YSLEER come from the germline V gene. This CDR3 comprises 17 residues. The CDR3 is CASSQDLLGQGIDTQYF. The CDR3 DNA reads as TGCGCCAGCAGCCAAGATTTGTTGGGACAGGGGATAGATACGCAGTATTTT.

This clonotype was detected a few times. The J gene is TRBJ2-3, the V gene TRBV7-2; D unresolved. This CDR3 contains 11 residues. Germline V lookup: CDR1 SGHTA, CDR2 FQGNSA. V lost 7 bases and J lost 7, with 9 bases in between. The CDR3 protein is CASTERYTQYF. CDR3 nucleotide sequence: TGTGCCAGCACTGAGAGGTATACGCAGTATTTT.

V and J are TRBV12-3 or TRBV12-4 and TRBJ2-3, with D perhaps matching TRBD1 or TRBD2 (5 bases each). The CDR3 runs 13 residues. The germline V and J ends were trimmed by 9 bases and 1 base, with 11 bases remaining between them. The CDR3 protein is CASMRGGTDTQYF. DNA for the CDR3: TGTGCCAGTATGAGGGGTGGCACAGATACGCAGTATTTT.

This clonotype was found a few times. This sequence joins TRBV4-3 and TRBJ2-7, with D possibly being TRBD1 (7 bases). V lost 3 bases and J 3 bases, leaving 21 bases between the germline ends. This CDR3 contains 17 residues. Germline V gives CDR1 LGHNA, CDR2 YSLEER. CDR3 region: CASSQYGGTDGIYEQYF. The CDR3, as DNA: TGCGCCAGCAGCCAGTATGGAGGGACAGACGGCATCTACGAGCAGTACTTC.

This chain uses TRBV6-8 with TRBJ1-2, with D perhaps matching TRBD1 (5 bases). The CDR3 is 17 residues long. V was shortened by 0 bases and J by 4 bases, with 18 bases between the two germline ends. Germline CDR1 reads MNHGY; CDR2 reads SAAAGT. CDR3 in DNA: TGTGCCAGCAGTTACTCGACCGATCCACGCGACAGCTATGGCTACACCTTC. The encoded protein is CASSYSTDPRDSYGYTF.

The sample holds a few counts of this clonotype. V gene TRBV6-5 combines with J gene TRBJ2-1, with 8 bases fitting TRBD1. Per germline, CDR1 MNHEY and CDR2 SVGAGI. There are 15 residues in the CDR3. Trimming removed 5 bases from V and 2 bases from J; junction bases left unmatched: 5. The DNA of the CDR3 is TGTGCCAGCAGTACGGACAGGGTCCCCTACAATGAGCAGTTCTTC. Translating it yields CASSTDRVPYNEQFF.

J is TRBJ2-4 and V is TRBV7-2; 7 bases are a match to TRBD1. Germline V gene data show CDR1 as SGHTA and CDR2 as FQGNSA. The J segment lost 0 bases and the V segment lost 4 bases, leaving 6 bases of the junction unmatched. The CDR3 length is 16 residues. The DNA of the CDR3 is TGTGCCAGCAGCTGGACAGGCGGACTAGCCAAAAACATTCAGTACTTC. It is translated as CASSWTGGLAKNIQYF.

The chain has TRBV5-1 and TRBJ2-3; TRBD1 matches 9 bases. J was trimmed by 2 bases and V by 7 bases; bases with no gene match: 2. The germline gives CDR1 SGHRS, CDR2 YFSETQ. The CDR3 is 13 amino acids. CDR3 DNA sequence: TGCGCCAGCGGGACAGGGATCACAGATACGCAGTATTTT. Translated, it gives CASGTGITDTQYF.

J is TRBJ1-1 and V is TRBV7-2; D may be TRBD1 (5 bases). Germline values: CDR1 SGHTA, CDR2 FQGNSA. This CDR3 spans 13 amino acids. V gave up 0 bases and J gave up 11 bases, with 13 bases separating them. CDR3 bases: TGTGCCAGCAGCTTAGCGGCAGGGAGTGAGGCTTTCTTT. It yields the protein CASSLAAGSEAFF. Filled out from reference TRBV7-2 and TRBJ1-1, the complete variable domain reads GAGVSQSPSNKVTEKGKDVELRCDPISGHTALYWYRQSLGQGLEFLIYFQGNSAPDKSGLPSDRFSAERTGGSVSTLTIQRTQQEDSAVYLCASSLAAGSEAFFGQGTRLTVV.